Shown below are 30 T cell receptor beta chains from a single sample sequenced in a study of T-cell memory formation after mild COVID-19. One entry per CDR3 protein results from TCRdb running MiXCR on the 5' RACE reads. The top ten clones hold about 20% of a sample with a few hundred thousand distinct CDR3 sequences, 14% of them seen once. The material sequenced was PBMCs or a T cell subset sorted from them (not recorded which). The source of these receptors is a man younger than 30 who had mild COVID-19 (a few samples of this study predate the infection). Cell type and time point are not known.

This rearrangement joins TRBV12-3 or TRBV12-4 to TRBJ1-1; possible D gene TRBD1, 5 bases. V was clipped by 3 bases and J by 0 bases, with 11 bases between them. The CDR3 covers 15 residues. The CDR3 region is CASSFPAGLNTEAFF. The CDR3, as DNA: TGTGCCAGCAGTTTCCCGGCAGGGTTGAACACTGAAGCTTTCTTT.

This clonotype was counted only a few times. V is TRBV9 and J is TRBJ2-5, with D uncertain. Germline V gene data show CDR1 as SGDLS and CDR2 as YYNGEE. The V and J ends lost 0 bases and 2 bases respectively, with 11 bases between them. This CDR3 is built from 15 residues. The CDR3 region is CASSVGVVEQETQYF. The CDR3, as DNA: TGTGCCAGCAGCGTAGGTGTGGTAGAACAAGAGACCCAGTACTTC.

Only a few counts were recorded for this clonotype. The chain couples TRBV7-9 to TRBJ2-3; D unclear. Germline V lookup: CDR1 SEHNR, CDR2 FQNEAQ (reference sequence). V lost 1 base and J 5 bases, leaving 19 bases between the germline ends. The CDR3 is 17 residues long. The CDR3 sequence: CASSLVGFEANEDTQYF. CDR3 sequence (DNA): TGTGCCAGCAGCTTAGTGGGCTTCGAAGCGAACGAAGATACGCAGTATTTT.

V usage is TRBV20-1 and J usage is TRBJ2-7; weak D call: TRBD1 (5 bases). Trimming took 3 bases from V and 2 from J, leaving 11 bases between them. The CDR3 loop spans 13 amino acids. Looked up from germline, CDR1 is DFQATT and CDR2 is SNEGSKA (reference sequence). The CDR3 sequence is CSASYQGTYEQYV. Here the CDR3 DNA reads TGCAGTGCTAGTTATCAGGGTACCTACGAGCAGTACGTC.

This clonotype has just a few counts. J is TRBJ2-7 and V is TRBV5-5; D is ambiguous. The germline CDR1 and CDR2 sequences are SGHKS and YYEKEE (reference sequence). V was trimmed by 1 base and J by 6 bases, leaving 11 bases between them. The CDR3 contains 13 residues. The CDR3 sequence: CASSLTTEREQYV. DNA of the CDR3: TGTGCCAGCAGCTTGACAACAGAACGCGAGCAGTACGTC.

The rearrangement joins TRBV7-2 to TRBJ2-1; D ambiguous. The CDR3 contains 11 residues. Germline V CDR1 and CDR2: SGHTA, FQGNSA. V lost 1 base and J lost 9, with 4 bases in between. CDR3 coding DNA: TGTGCCAGCAGCTTAGTCGCTGAGCAGTTCTTC. Translating it yields CASSLVAEQFF.

This clonotype was seen a few times. The chain has TRBV19 and TRBJ1-2; D is perhaps TRBD1 (5 bases). This CDR3 region has 12 residues. CDR1 LNHDA and CDR2 SQIVND come from the germline V gene (reference sequence). Trimming removed 7 bases from V and 4 bases from J, with 10 bases in between. CDR3 in amino acids: CASTGSGYGYTF. DNA of the CDR3: TGTGCCAGTACAGGGTCCGGCTATGGCTACACCTTC.

The rearrangement uses TRBV18 and TRBJ1-1; D is possibly TRBD1 (5 bases). The ends were cut back, 5 bases at V and 1 base at J, with 8 bases in the middle. The germline V gene has CDR1 KGHSH and CDR2 LQKENI. CDR3 length: 13 amino acids. The CDR3 region has the DNA TGTGCCAGCTCAGGGGGAGAGAACACTGAAGCTTTCTTT. Amino acids: CASSGGENTEAFF.

The chain joins TRBV25-1 to TRBJ2-6, with a tentative D call TRBD1 (6 bases). Germline loops: CDR1 MGHDK, CDR2 SYGVNS. The CDR3 has 15 residues. Trimming removed 6 bases from V and 2 bases from J, with 11 bases in between. The CDR3 sequence is CASSHNRAGANVLTF. The CDR3 DNA reads as TGTGCCAGCAGCCACAACAGGGCTGGGGCCAACGTCCTGACTTTC.

Only one count was recorded for this clonotype. The chain couples TRBV5-1 to TRBJ1-1; D not resolved. Trimming took off 4 bases at V and 8 bases at J, with 18 bases between the two ends. From germline, CDR1 is SGHRS and CDR2 YFSETQ. This CDR3 has 14 amino acids. This CDR3 is CASSRLGESLEAFF. CDR3 sequence (DNA): TGCGCCAGCAGCCGGTTGGGAGAGTCCCTCGAAGCTTTCTTT. Full variable domain (remainder filled in from reference TRBV5-1 and TRBJ1-1): KAGVTQTPRYLIKTRGQQVTLSCSPISGHRSVSWYQQTPGQGLQFLFEYFSETQRNKGNFPGRFSGRQFSNSRSEMNVSTLELGDSALYLCASSRLGESLEAFFGQGTRLTVV.

V gene TRBV19 combines with J gene TRBJ2-1, with TRBD2 identical over 8 bases. Unmatched junction bases numbered 11, after V lost 5 bases and J lost 2 bases. Germline V gene data show CDR1 as LNHDA and CDR2 as SQIVND (reference sequence). CDR3 length: 17 amino acids. CDR3 DNA: TGTGCCAGTAGTCCCCGGGGGAGCGGGAGACCCTACAATGAGCAGTTCTTC. Encoded protein: CASSPRGSGRPYNEQFF.

Only a few counts were recorded for this clonotype. This chain links TRBV4-3 with TRBJ2-6; D uncertain. In germline, CDR1 is LGHNA, CDR2 YSLEER. Trimming removed 0 bases at V and 1 base at J, with 4 bases between. The CDR3 extends over 15 amino acids. Here the CDR3 DNA reads TGCGCCAGCAGCCAAGAAAGTTCTGGGGCCAACGTCCTGACTTTC. This codes for CASSQESSGANVLTF.

This clonotype was detected many times. The chain carries TRBV5-5 and TRBJ1-4; D is perhaps TRBD1 (6 bases). Germline CDR1 and CDR2: SGHKS and YYEKEE (reference sequence). V gave up 0 bases and J gave up 6 bases, with 15 bases separating them. This CDR3 spans 16 amino acids. The CDR3: CASSLAPGRGDEKLFF. Here the CDR3 DNA reads TGTGCCAGCAGCTTGGCTCCAGGCAGGGGTGATGAAAAACTGTTTTTT.

The chain is built from TRBV3-1 and TRBJ2-1; 8 nucleotides match TRBD1. Germline V gives CDR1 LGHDT, CDR2 YNNKEL (reference sequence). The CDR3 extends over 15 amino acids. After removal of 7 bases from V and 3 bases from J, the junction contained 8 bases not matched to a gene. The CDR3 DNA follows: TGTGCCAGCACCCCTACAGGGGGGTACTACAATGAGCAGTTCTTC. Translating gives CASTPTGGYYNEQFF.

This clonotype was recorded at least ten times. V and J are TRBV30 and TRBJ2-7; 7 nucleotides match TRBD2. The CDR3 loop spans 14 amino acids. With V trimmed by 0 bases and J by 1 base, 3 bases remained unmatched. The germline V gene has CDR1 GTSNPN and CDR2 SVGIG (reference sequence). CDR3 protein: CAWSVLAGSYEQYF. CDR3 DNA: TGTGCCTGGAGTGTCTTAGCGGGTTCCTACGAGCAGTACTTC.

This clonotype was picked up a small number of times. CDR3 in amino acids: CASSSGQGAWTEAFF. In DNA form, the CDR3 reads TGTGCCAGCAGTTCAGGACAGGGGGCTTGGACTGAAGCTTTCTTT. The gene calls are TRBV6-5 and TRBJ1-1, with 11 bases that match TRBD1. Per germline, CDR1 MNHEY and CDR2 SVGAGI. The CDR3 runs 15 residues. Losses at the gene ends were 4 bases for V and 5 bases for J; bases not matched to a gene: 6.

The rearrangement uses TRBV18 and TRBJ1-2; TRBD1 matches 11 bases. The CDR3 extends over 15 amino acids. CDR1 and CDR2 (germline): KGHSH, LQKENI. With 3 bases clipped from V and 7 bases from J, the junction kept 7 bases outside the gene matches. The CDR3 region has the DNA TGTGCCAGCTCACCGGCGGATGGGACAGGGGGTGGCTACACCTTC. It translates to CASSPADGTGGGYTF.

This clonotype was seen ten or more times. This chain uses TRBV6-5 with TRBJ2-7; D uncertain. CDR3 length: 13 amino acids. V lost 7 bases to trimming and J lost 3 bases, with 13 bases between them. Germline CDR1 reads MNHEY; CDR2 reads SVGAGI. The CDR3 loop reads CASTAPGRYEQYF. CDR3 nucleotide sequence: TGTGCCAGCACAGCCCCCGGCCGCTACGAGCAGTACTTC.

The chain employs TRBV3-1 and TRBJ2-3; D tentatively reads TRBD1 or TRBD2 (5 bases each). The V gene lost 1 base and the J gene lost 9 bases, with 11 bases spanning the gap. In germline, CDR1 is LGHDT, CDR2 YNNKEL (reference sequence). The CDR3 loop spans 13 amino acids. The CDR3 spells CASSQAGALTQYF. For the CDR3, the DNA is TGTGCCAGCAGCCAAGCCGGGGCCCTGACGCAGTATTTT.

This clonotype showed up just a few times. The V gene is TRBV24-1, the J gene TRBJ2-5; 7 bases agree with TRBD2. V was clipped by 2 bases and J by 5 bases; unmatched bases: 7. The CDR3 is 15 amino acids. In germline, CDR1 is KGHDR, CDR2 SFDVKD. The CDR3 loop is CATSDSGRAGETQYF. As DNA, the CDR3 is TGTGCCACCAGTGATTCGGGGAGGGCTGGTGAGACCCAGTACTTC.

The chain has TRBV19 and TRBJ1-2; 10 bases are shared with TRBD1. Germline V gene lookup returns CDR1 LNHDA and CDR2 SQIVND (reference sequence). V shed 10 bases and J 4 bases; nucleotides not matched to a gene: 9. This CDR3 is 14 amino acids long. The CDR3 region has the DNA TGTGCCACCCGGGACAGGGGAACATCCTATGGCTACACCTTC. Protein product: CATRDRGTSYGYTF.

The chain couples TRBV7-9 to TRBJ1-5; 7 bases map to TRBD1. The CDR3 covers 16 residues. The trim removed 3 bases at V and 5 bases at J, leaving 10 bases unmatched. Per germline, CDR1 SEHNR and CDR2 FQNEAQ (reference sequence). In DNA form, the CDR3 reads TGTGCCAGCAGCTTGGAGACAGGGCGGGACGATCAGCCCCAGCATTTT. Protein product: CASSLETGRDDQPQHF.

The chain's CDR3 is CASEGIPNTEAFF. CDR3 bases: TGTGCCAGCGAGGGTATCCCGAACACTGAAGCTTTCTTT. The chain has TRBV2 and TRBJ1-1; D is unresolved. Trimming took 8 bases from V and 1 from J, leaving 11 bases between them. Germline CDR1 and CDR2: SNHLY and FYNNEI. The CDR3 loop spans 13 amino acids.

This clonotype has ten or more counts. The chain has TRBV4-2 and TRBJ2-1, with 8 bases that match TRBD1. The CDR3 loop spans 16 amino acids. J gave up 0 bases and V 3 bases, and 4 bases lay outside the gene matches. The germline V gene has CDR1 LGHNA and CDR2 YNFKEQ. CDR3 DNA sequence: TGTGCCAGCAGCCACGGGACAGGCTTCTCCTACAATGAGCAGTTCTTC. Encoded protein: CASSHGTGFSYNEQFF.

This clonotype was seen repeatedly, ten times or more. In nucleotides, the CDR3 is TGTGCCAGCAGTACGGACTCGACTAGCACAGATACGCAGTATTTT. It translates to CASSTDSTSTDTQYF. V is TRBV6-5 and J is TRBJ2-3; a possible D gene is TRBD2 (5 bases). The length of the CDR3 is 15 residues. V was shortened by 5 bases and J by 0 bases, with 12 bases between the two germline ends. Germline V gives CDR1 MNHEY, CDR2 SVGAGI.

This clonotype was recorded only once. The chain employs TRBV27 and TRBJ2-3, with 8 bases that match TRBD2. This CDR3 contains 15 residues. Germline V CDR1 and CDR2: MNHEY, SMNVEV (reference sequence). The trim removed 3 bases at V and 8 bases at J, leaving 10 bases unmatched. CDR3 sequence: CASSFQRGFIGTQYF. The CDR3 DNA follows: TGTGCCAGCAGTTTTCAGCGGGGGTTCATCGGTACGCAGTATTTT.

Note on this clonotype: A much larger clonotype is one base distant, so this may be a read error. The genes are TRBV6-2 or TRBV6-3 and TRBJ2-7, with TRBD1 identical over 7 bases. Germline assignment: CDR1 MNHEY and CDR2 SVGEGT. The CDR3 loop spans 12 amino acids. After removal of 4 bases from V and 5 bases from J, the junction contained 2 bases not matched to a gene. The CDR3 region has the DNA TGTGCCAGCAGTTGGACAGGCAACGAGCAGTACTTC. Its protein is CASSWTGNEQYF.

The J gene is TRBJ1-1, the V gene TRBV20-1, with 7 bases matching TRBD1. This CDR3 region has 12 residues. Trimming cost V 6 bases and J 4 bases; bases outside gene matches: 5. The germline V gene encodes CDR1 DFQATT and CDR2 SNEGSKA (reference sequence). CDR3 amino acids: CSAQRGPTEAFF. CDR3 nucleotides: TGCAGTGCGCAAAGGGGGCCCACTGAAGCTTTCTTT.

J is TRBJ1-1 and V is TRBV5-1; 8 bases map to TRBD1. J lost 3 bases, V lost 6 bases, and 4 bases had no gene match. Germline-derived CDR1 and CDR2 are SGHRS and YFSETQ. The CDR3 has 13 amino acids. This CDR3 is CASKGQVDTEAFF. The CDR3 DNA reads TGCGCCAGCAAGGGACAGGTGGACACTGAAGCTTTCTTT. Looking up the rest from reference TRBV5-1 and TRBJ1-1 gives the full variable domain: KAGVTQTPRYLIKTRGQQVTLSCSPISGHRSVSWYQQTPGQGLQFLFEYFSETQRNKGNFPGRFSGRQFSNSRSEMNVSTLELGDSALYLCASKGQVDTEAFFGQGTRLTVV.

CDR3 nucleotide sequence: TGCGCCAGCAGCCAAGATTTATTTCAGGGACGCTCGATCTATGGCTACACCTTC. Encoded protein: CASSQDLFQGRSIYGYTF. The chain uses TRBV4-3 and TRBJ1-2; tentatively, D is TRBD1 (5 bases). The V end lost 0 bases, the J end lost 4 bases, and 21 bases lay between the germline ends. The CDR3 consists of 18 residues. In germline, CDR1 is LGHNA, CDR2 YSLEER.